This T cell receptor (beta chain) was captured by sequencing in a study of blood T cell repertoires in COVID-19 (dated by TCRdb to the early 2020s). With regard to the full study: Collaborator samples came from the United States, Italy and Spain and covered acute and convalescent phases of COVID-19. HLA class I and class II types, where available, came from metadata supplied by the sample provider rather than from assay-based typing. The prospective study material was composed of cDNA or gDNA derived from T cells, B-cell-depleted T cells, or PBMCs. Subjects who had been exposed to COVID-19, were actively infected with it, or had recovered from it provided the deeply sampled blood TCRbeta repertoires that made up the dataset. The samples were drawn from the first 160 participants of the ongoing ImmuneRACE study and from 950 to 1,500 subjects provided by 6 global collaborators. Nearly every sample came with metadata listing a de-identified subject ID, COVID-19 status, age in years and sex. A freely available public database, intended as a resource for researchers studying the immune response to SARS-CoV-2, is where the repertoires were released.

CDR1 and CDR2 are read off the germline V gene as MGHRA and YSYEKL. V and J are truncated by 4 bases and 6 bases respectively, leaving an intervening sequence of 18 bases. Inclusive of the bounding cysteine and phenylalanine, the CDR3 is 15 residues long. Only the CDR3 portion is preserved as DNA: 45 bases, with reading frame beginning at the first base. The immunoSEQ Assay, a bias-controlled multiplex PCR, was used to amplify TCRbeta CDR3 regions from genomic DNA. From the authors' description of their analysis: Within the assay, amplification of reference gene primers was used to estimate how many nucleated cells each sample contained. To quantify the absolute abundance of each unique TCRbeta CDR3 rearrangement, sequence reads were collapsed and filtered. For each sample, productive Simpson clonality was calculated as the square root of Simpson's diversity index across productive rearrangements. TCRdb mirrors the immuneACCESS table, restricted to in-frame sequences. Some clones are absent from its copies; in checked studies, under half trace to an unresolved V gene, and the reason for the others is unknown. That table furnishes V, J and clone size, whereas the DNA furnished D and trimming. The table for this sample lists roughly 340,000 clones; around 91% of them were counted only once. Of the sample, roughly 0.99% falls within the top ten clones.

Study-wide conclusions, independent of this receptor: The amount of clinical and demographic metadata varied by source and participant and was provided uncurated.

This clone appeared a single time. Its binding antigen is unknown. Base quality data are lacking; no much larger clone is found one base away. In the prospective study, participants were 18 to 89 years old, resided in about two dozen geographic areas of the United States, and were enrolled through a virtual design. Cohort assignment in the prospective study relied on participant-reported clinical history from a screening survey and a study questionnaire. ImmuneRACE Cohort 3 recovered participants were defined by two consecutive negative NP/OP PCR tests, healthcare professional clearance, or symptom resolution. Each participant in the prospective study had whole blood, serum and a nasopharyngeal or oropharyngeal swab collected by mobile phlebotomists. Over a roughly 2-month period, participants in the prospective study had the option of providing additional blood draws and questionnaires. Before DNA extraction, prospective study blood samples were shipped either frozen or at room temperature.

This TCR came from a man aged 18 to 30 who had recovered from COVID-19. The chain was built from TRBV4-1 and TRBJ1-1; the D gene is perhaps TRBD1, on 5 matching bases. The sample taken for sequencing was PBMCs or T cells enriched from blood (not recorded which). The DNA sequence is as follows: TGCGCCAGCAGCCTAACCCCCAGGGTCGAGGCTGAAGCTTTCTTT. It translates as CASSLTPRVEAEAFF.